The clone carrying this TCR beta chain was seen a few times. Its antigen is currently unknown. This sample was included in a study of CD8 T cells in ankylosing spondylitis. Regarding the study as a whole: It was reported that disease-linked clones were significantly enriched in matched ankylosing spondylitis synovial fluid. Reactive arthritis synovial fluid and blood were previously reported to contain some motif variants. A TCR beta motif of fewer than ten highly homologous variants appeared characteristic of ankylosing spondylitis blood.

Germline V CDR1 and CDR2: DFQATT, SNEGSKA (reference sequence). The CDR3 spans 16 residues. V shed 2 bases and J 0 bases; nucleotides not matched to a gene: 3. TCRdb reanalysed the 5' RACE reads using MiXCR and keeps one entry per CDR3 protein. The sample has more than 400,000 distinct CDR3 sequences, 5.3% seen once. V usage is TRBV20-1 and J usage is TRBJ2-1; TRBD2 matches 11 bases. Input material: blood, either unsorted or a sorted T cell fraction (not recorded which). The TCR was taken from a male donor with ankylosing spondylitis. CDR3 amino acids: CSARLTSGGSYNEQFF. The CDR3 DNA sequence: TGCAGTGCTAGACTTACTAGCGGGGGCTCCTACAATGAGCAGTTCTTC.